This passage covers 16 T cell receptor beta chains from one sample sequenced in a study of monozygotic twins with inflammatory bowel disease. TCRdb reanalyzed the 5' RACE reads, giving one entry per CDR3 protein sequence and no DNA. The table lists around 410,000 distinct CDR3 sequences. Sequencing used blood. The receptors shown here come from a human donor with ulcerative colitis or Crohn's disease, or a healthy co-twin of an affected twin (not recorded which).

The rearrangement links TRBV20-1 to TRBJ2-3; TCRdb lists TRBD2, though no DNA is available to test this call. This CDR3 spans 16 amino acids. Germline CDR1 DFQATT, CDR2 SNEGSKA (reference sequence). The CDR3: CSATSGTSGSTDTQYF.

The V call is TRBV6-5, the J call TRBJ2-1; TCRdb lists TRBD1, though no DNA is available to test this call. Germline V gene data show CDR1 as MNHEY and CDR2 as SVGAGI. CDR3 length: 14 residues. The CDR3 region is CASSYGAGVGEQFF.

The rearrangement uses TRBV12-3 or TRBV12-4 and TRBJ2-3; TCRdb lists TRBD2, though no DNA is available to test this call. This CDR3 has 18 amino acids. CDR3 sequence: CASSRGLAGAGYTDTQYF.

The chain recombines TRBV7-6 with TRBJ2-5; TCRdb designates TRBD2, a call that cannot be tested without DNA. The CDR3 totals 16 residues. Germline V lookup: CDR1 SGHVS, CDR2 FNYEAQ. This CDR3 is CASSFQASGDQETQYF.

The gene calls are TRBV2 and TRBJ1-1. This CDR3 has 14 residues. Germline CDR1 is SNHLY and CDR2 is FYNNEI. CDR3 loop: CASSEAWRGTEAFF.

V usage is TRBV30 and J usage is TRBJ2-1; TCRdb lists TRBD1, though no DNA is available to test this call. Germline CDR1 GTSNPN, CDR2 SVGIG (reference sequence). CDR3 length: 12 residues. The CDR3 is CAGDRGAHEQFF.

The chain has TRBV9 and TRBJ2-1; TCRdb reports TRBD2, a call that lacks DNA to check it against. The CDR3 consists of 14 residues. Germline CDR1 and CDR2: SGDLS and YYNGEE. The CDR3 sequence: CASSVVGGPAEQFF.

The chain combines TRBV30 with TRBJ1-2; no DNA is available, so the TRBD1 call from TCRdb remains unchecked. Looked up from germline, CDR1 is GTSNPN and CDR2 is SVGIG (reference sequence). CDR3 length: 14 amino acids. The CDR3: CAWSVRVTGYGYTF.

The J gene is TRBJ2-3, the V gene TRBV9; TCRdb calls TRBD2, which cannot be checked without DNA. In germline, CDR1 is SGDLS, CDR2 YYNGEE. The CDR3 runs to 16 residues. CDR3 residues: CASSVGGGLAVDTQYF.

The J gene is TRBJ1-1, the V gene TRBV6-6. From germline, CDR1 is MNHNY and CDR2 SVGAGI (reference sequence). The CDR3 length is 12 residues. The CDR3 here is CASSTRATEAFF.

This chain joins TRBV28 and TRBJ2-7. This CDR3 spans 16 amino acids. Germline lookup yields CDR1 MDHEN and CDR2 SYDVKM. CDR3 protein: CASSQPRAGRAYEQYF.

CDR3 sequence: CASSPRVTYNSPLHF. This sequence joins TRBV28 and TRBJ1-6; TCRdb proposes TRBD1, but this gene call is untestable without DNA. Germline CDR1 MDHEN, CDR2 SYDVKM. This CDR3 comprises 15 residues.

V usage is TRBV28 and J usage is TRBJ2-1; TCRdb names TRBD2, which stays unverified in the absence of DNA. The CDR3 has 15 residues. Germline V lookup: CDR1 MDHEN, CDR2 SYDVKM. CDR3 protein: CASSPPLGPYNEQFF.

CDR3 protein: CASSDLGGLVEQFF. The chain uses TRBV11-2 and TRBJ2-1; absent DNA, TCRdb's TRBD1 call cannot be checked. The CDR3 runs 14 residues. In germline, CDR1 is SGHAT, CDR2 FQNNGV.

This chain links TRBV15 with TRBJ1-1. CDR3 length: 14 residues. Germline V gives CDR1 LNHNV, CDR2 YYDKDF (reference sequence). CDR3 amino acids: CATSPGGESTEAFF.

This rearrangement joins TRBV30 to TRBJ2-3; TCRdb designates TRBD2, a call that cannot be tested without DNA. There are 19 residues in the CDR3. CDR1 and CDR2 from the germline V gene are GTSNPN and SVGIG (reference sequence). The CDR3 spells CAWSFTRLAGGPFTDTQYF.